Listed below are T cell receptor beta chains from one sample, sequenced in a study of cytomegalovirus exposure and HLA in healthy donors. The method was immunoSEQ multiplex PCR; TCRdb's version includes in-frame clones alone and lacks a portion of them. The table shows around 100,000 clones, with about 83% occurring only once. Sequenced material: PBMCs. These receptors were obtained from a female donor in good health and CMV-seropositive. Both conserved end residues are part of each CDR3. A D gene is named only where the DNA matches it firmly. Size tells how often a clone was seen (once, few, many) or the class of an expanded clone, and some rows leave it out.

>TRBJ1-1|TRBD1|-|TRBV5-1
CASSYRQGNTEAFF
TGCGCCAGCAGCTACCGACAGGGTAACACTGAAGCTTTCTTT
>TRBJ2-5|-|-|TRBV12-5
CASGFRGETQYF
TGTGCTAGTGGTTTCAGGGGAGAGACCCAGTACTTC
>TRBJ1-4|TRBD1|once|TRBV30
CACYQGANEKLFF
TGTGCCTGTTACCAGGGGGCCAATGAAAAACTGTTTTTT
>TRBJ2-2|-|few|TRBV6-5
CASRPPGQRAGELFF
TGTGCCAGCAGGCCCCCGGGACAAAGGGCCGGGGAGCTGTTTTTT
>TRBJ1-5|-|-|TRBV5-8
CASSPLQRLSQPQHF
TGTGCCAGCAGCCCCCTGCAGAGGCTGTCTCAGCCCCAGCATTTT
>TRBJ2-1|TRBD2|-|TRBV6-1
CASSALLAGGHNEQFF
TGTGCCAGCAGTGCTCTTTTAGCGGGGGGGCACAATGAGCAGTTCTTC
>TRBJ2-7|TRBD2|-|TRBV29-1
CSAKRGRRDEQYF
TGCAGCGCCAAGCGGGGCCGCCGGGACGAGCAGTACTTC
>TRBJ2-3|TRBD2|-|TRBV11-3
CASSLAGTSSTDTQYF
TGTGCCAGCAGCTTAGCCGGGACTAGCTCCACAGATACGCAGTATTTT
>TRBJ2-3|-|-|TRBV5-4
CASSAGTQGTDTQYF
TGTGCCAGCAGCGCCGGGACTCAAGGGACAGATACGCAGTATTTT
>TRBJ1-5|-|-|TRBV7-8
CASSQALRTYSNQPQHF
TGTGCCAGCAGCCAAGCTTTGCGGACATATAGCAATCAGCCCCAGCATTTT
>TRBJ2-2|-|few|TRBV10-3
CAISEGYRENGELFF
TGTGCCATCAGTGAGGGATACAGGGAAAACGGGGAGCTGTTTTTT
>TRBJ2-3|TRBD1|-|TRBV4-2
CASSHGTGGGTDTQYF
TGTGCCAGCAGCCACGGGACAGGGGGGGGCACAGATACGCAGTATTTT
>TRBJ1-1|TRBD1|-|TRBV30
CAWDRDRNTEAFF
TGTGCCTGGGACCGGGACAGGAACACTGAAGCTTTCTTT
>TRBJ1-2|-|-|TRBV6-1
CASTLIRTGDGYTF
TGTGCCAGCACTCTAATAAGGACGGGAGATGGCTACACCTTC
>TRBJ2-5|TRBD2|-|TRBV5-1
CASRGGLAGIGETQYF
TGCGCCAGCAGAGGGGGACTAGCGGGAATCGGAGAGACCCAGTACTTC
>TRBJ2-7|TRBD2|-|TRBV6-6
CASSYGTSGGYEQYF
TGTGCCAGCAGTTACGGGACTAGCGGGGGATACGAGCAGTACTTC
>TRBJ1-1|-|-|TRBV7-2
CASSATRLTQNTEAFF
TGTGCCAGCAGCGCTACGAGGTTGACTCAGAACACTGAAGCTTTCTTT
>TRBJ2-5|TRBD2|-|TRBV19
CASSIGTSGVQFQETQYF
TGTGCCAGTAGTATTGGGACTAGCGGAGTTCAATTCCAAGAGACCCAGTACTTC
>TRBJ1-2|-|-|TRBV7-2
CASSLWTGRDSTDF
TGTGCCAGCAGCCTTTGGACTGGCCGGGATTCTACAGACTTC
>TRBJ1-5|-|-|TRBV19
CASLGQYNQPQHF
TGTGCCAGTCTGGGCCAGTACAATCAGCCCCAGCATTTT
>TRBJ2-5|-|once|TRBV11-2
CASSGRLGGGETQYF
TGTGCCAGCAGCGGGCGACTTGGAGGCGGAGAGACCCAGTACTTC
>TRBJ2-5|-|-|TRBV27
CASSLSEGRGTQYF
TGTGCCAGCAGTTTATCGGAGGGTAGAGGGACCCAGTACTTC
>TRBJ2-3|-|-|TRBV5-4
CASSLAGGIEADTQYF
TGTGCCAGCAGCTTAGCCGGGGGAATTGAGGCAGATACGCAGTATTTT
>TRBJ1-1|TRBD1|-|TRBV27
CASSRGTGTNTEAFF
TGTGCCAGCAGTCGCGGGACAGGGACGAACACTGAAGCTTTCTTT
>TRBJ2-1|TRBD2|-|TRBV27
CASSTYTSGGGNEQFF
TGTGCCAGCAGTACCTACACTAGCGGTGGGGGGAATGAGCAGTTCTTC
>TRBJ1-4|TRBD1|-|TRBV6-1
CASSEGGDRGVKKLFF
TGTGCCAGCAGTGAAGGAGGCGACAGGGGAGTGAAAAAACTGTTTTTT
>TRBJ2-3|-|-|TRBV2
CASSGWASTDTQYF
TGTGCCAGCAGTGGATGGGCTAGCACAGATACGCAGTATTTT
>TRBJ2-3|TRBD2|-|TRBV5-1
CASSASTSGGADTQYF
TGCGCCAGCAGCGCTTCGACTAGCGGGGGGGCAGATACGCAGTATTTT
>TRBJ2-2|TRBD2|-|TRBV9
CASSVVAGGPVGELFF
TGTGCCAGCAGCGTAGTAGCGGGGGGGCCTGTCGGGGAGCTGTTTTTT
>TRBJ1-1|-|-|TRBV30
CAWLRGRGNTEAFF
TGTGCCTGGCTTCGGGGCAGGGGGAACACTGAAGCTTTCTTT
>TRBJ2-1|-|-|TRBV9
CASSAGRARRDEQFF
TGTGCCAGCAGCGCGGGGCGGGCCAGGAGGGATGAGCAGTTCTTC
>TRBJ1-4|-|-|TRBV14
CASSQDVRRGEKLFF
TGTGCCAGCAGCCAAGATGTTAGGCGAGGTGAAAAACTGTTTTTT
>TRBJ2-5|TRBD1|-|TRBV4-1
CASSQGGTGQETQYF
TGCGCCAGCAGCCAAGGAGGGACAGGGCAAGAGACCCAGTACTTC
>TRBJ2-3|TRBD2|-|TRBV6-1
CASSEMWAGGTDTQYF
TGTGCCAGCAGTGAGATGTGGGCGGGGGGCACAGATACGCAGTATTTT
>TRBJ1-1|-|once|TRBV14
CASSRNWREAEAFF
TGTGCCAGCAGCCGAAATTGGAGGGAGGCTGAAGCTTTCTTT
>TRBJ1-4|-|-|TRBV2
CASSERRGKLFF
TGTGCCAGCAGTGAACGTAGGGGAAAACTGTTTTTT
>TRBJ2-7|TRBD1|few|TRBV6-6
CASSYRDRGQKQYF
TGTGCCAGCAGTTACCGGGACAGGGGGCAGAAGCAGTACTTC
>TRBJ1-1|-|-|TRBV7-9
CASSTRPGVNTEAFF
TGTGCCAGCAGCACACGCCCGGGGGTGAACACTGAAGCTTTCTTT
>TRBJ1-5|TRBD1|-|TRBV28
CASSGLRQGSNQPQHF
TGTGCCAGCAGCGGACTTCGACAGGGTAGCAATCAGCCCCAGCATTTT